Sequencing of this T cell receptor beta chain was carried out in a study of T cell repertoires in aging, cancer and after chemotherapy. A mixed TRB-A/B primer pool amplified rearranged TRB by multiplex touch-down PCR. A single record per CDR3 protein comes from TCRdb applying MiXCR to the multiplex PCR reads. The table has 450 or so distinct CDR3 sequences, 27% seen once. The template was genomic DNA from peripheral blood, not RNA. Looked up from germline, CDR1 is SGHKS and CDR2 is YYEKEE (reference sequence). The CDR3 runs to 14 residues. This clonotype was seen more than once but under ten times. The target antigen is unknown. One junction end does not reproduce the germline sequence, and a read error may be involved. General observations from the study: Untreated cancer patients had significantly lower blood TCR diversity than age-matched healthy donors.

Sequencing input: blood. The J gene is TRBJ2-7, the V gene TRBV5-5; no reliable D call. This clonotype was obtained from a human donor with a solid tumor. The CDR3 protein is CASSSDNYPYEQYF. The CDR3 nucleotides read TGCGCCAGCAGCTCCGACAATTACCCCTACGAGCAGTACTTC.